The T cell receptor (beta chain) under discussion was sequenced for a study of T-cell reconstitution after alpha-beta-depleted transplantation in children. The CDR3 totals 15 residues. Germline V gene data show CDR1 as LGHNT and CDR2 as FRNRAP. V lost 7 bases and J lost 8; bases outside the gene matches: 12. A TCRbeta library incorporating unique molecular identifiers was prepared. TCRdb called the PCR reads again in MiXCR, with one record for every CDR3 protein. This table has around 530,000 distinct CDR3 sequences, over 25% appearing once. The gene calls are TRBV12-5 and TRBJ1-2; 11 bases align to TRBD1. Specimen: PBMCs from the stem cell graft donor, collected from the stem cell graft. This receptor was identified in a human donor who donated a stem cell graft to a child with aplastic anemia. CDR3 residues: CASDGQGAPLLGYTF. The CDR3 nucleotides are TGTGCTAGTGATGGACAGGGGGCACCTCTGCTGGGCTACACCTTC.